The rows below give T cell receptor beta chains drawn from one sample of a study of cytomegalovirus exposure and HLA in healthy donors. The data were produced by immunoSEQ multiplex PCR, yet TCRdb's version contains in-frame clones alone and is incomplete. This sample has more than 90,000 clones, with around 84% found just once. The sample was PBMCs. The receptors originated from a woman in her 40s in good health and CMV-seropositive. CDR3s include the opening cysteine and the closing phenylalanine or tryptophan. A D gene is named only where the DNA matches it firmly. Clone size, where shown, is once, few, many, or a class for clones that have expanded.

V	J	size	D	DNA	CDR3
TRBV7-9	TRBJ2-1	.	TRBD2	TGTGCCAGCAGCTCGGGACTACAAAACTACAATGAGCAGTTCTTC	CASSSGLQNYNEQFF
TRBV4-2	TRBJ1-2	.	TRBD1	TGTGCCAGCAGCCAACAGACAGGGGACCTAATTTTCTATGGCTACACCTTC	CASSQQTGDLIFYGYTF
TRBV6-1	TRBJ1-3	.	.	TGTGCCAGCAGGGACACGTTCTCTGGAAACACCATATATTTT	CASRDTFSGNTIYF
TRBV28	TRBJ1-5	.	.	TGTGCCAGCAGAAACAGAAAGGCCCAGATTGGCAATCAGCCCCAGCATTTT	CASRNRKAQIGNQPQHF
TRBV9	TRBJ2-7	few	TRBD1	TGTGCCAGCAGCCCGACAGGGAACCTCTACGAGCAGTACTTC	CASSPTGNLYEQYF
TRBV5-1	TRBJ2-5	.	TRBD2	TGCGCCAGCAGCGGTGAAGTAGGGAGGGTAGAGACCCAGTACTTC	CASSGEVGRVETQYF
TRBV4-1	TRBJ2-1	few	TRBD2	TGCGCCAGCAGCCAATACACGTCAATAGGTAGCGGGAGGCCTCGGGCCTACAATGAGCAGTTCTTC	CASSQYTSIGSGRPRAYNEQFF
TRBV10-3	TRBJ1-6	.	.	TGTGCCATACGGACAGTTGGGGAAAATTCACCCCTCCACTTT	CAIRTVGENSPLHF
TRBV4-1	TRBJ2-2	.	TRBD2	TGCGCCAGCAGCCAAGATCCTAGCGGGGGGAACACCGGGGAGCTGTTTTTT	CASSQDPSGGNTGELFF
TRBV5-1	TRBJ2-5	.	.	TGCGCCAGCAGCTTGGACACAGGGCGTGTGGAGACCCAGTACTTC	CASSLDTGRVETQYF
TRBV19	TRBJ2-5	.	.	TGTGCCAGTAGTATAGGGACCTTAGGGGGACAAGAGACCCAGTACTTC	CASSIGTLGGQETQYF
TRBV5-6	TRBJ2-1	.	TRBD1	TGTGCCAGCAGCTTTGGGGACAGGGGGCTTCTCTTC	CASSFGDRGLLF
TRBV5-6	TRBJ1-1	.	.	TGTGCCAGCAGCTTGGTAAGAGGTATCACTGAAGCTTTCTTT	CASSLVRGITEAFF
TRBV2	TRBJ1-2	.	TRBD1	TGTGCCAGCAGGGGGACAGGGACCAACTATGGCTACACCTTC	CASRGTGTNYGYTF
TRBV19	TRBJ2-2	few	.	TGTGCCAGTACAAGGAGCTACACCGGGGAGCTGTTTTTT	CASTRSYTGELFF
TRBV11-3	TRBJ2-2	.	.	TGTGCCAGCAGCTTAGGCCCAAACAGGGAGCTGTTTTTT	CASSLGPNRELFF
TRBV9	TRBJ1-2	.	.	TGTGCCAGCAGCGTAGTTTCGGGGTATGGCTACACCTTC	CASSVVSGYGYTF
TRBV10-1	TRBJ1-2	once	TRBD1	TGCGCCAGCGCTGGACAGGGGGATCGAAACTATGGCTACACCTTC	CASAGQGDRNYGYTF
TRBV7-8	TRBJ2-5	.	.	TGTGCCAGCAGCCCGTCCCCTACCACCGCAGAGACCCAGTACTTC	CASSPSPTTAETQYF
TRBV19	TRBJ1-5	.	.	TGTGCCAGTAGTATGGGGGGACGGAGCAATCAGCCCCAGCATTTT	CASSMGGRSNQPQHF
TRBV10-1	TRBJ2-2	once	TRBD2	TGCGCCAGCAGTGAGCCCGGACTAGCGGGAGGGTATGAGACCGCGAACACCGGGGAGCTGTTTTTT	CASSEPGLAGGYETANTGELFF
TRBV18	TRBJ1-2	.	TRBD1	TGTGCCAGCTCACTACCGGACAGGGGAAGCAGTGGCTACACCTTC	CASSLPDRGSSGYTF
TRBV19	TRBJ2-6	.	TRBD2	TGTGCCAGTAGTACTGGACTAGCGGGAGGGGCCAACGTCCTGACTTTC	CASSTGLAGGANVLTF
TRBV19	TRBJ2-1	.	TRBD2	TGTGCCAGTGGTAGCGGGAGGGCGGTTTTTTTCAATGAGCAGTTCTTC	CASGSGRAVFFNEQFF